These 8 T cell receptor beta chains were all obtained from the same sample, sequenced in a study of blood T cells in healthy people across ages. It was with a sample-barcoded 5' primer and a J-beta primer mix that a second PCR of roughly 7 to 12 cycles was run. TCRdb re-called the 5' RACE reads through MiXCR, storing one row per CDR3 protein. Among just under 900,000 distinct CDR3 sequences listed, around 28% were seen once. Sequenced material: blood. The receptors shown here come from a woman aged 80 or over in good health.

This CDR3 reads CSVEGAPPAEAFF. The CDR3 DNA reads TGCAGCGTTGAAGGGGCCCCTCCCGCTGAAGCTTTCTTT. This chain joins TRBV29-1 and TRBJ1-1; D is unresolved. CDR3 length: 13 amino acids. The ends were cut back, 1 base at V and 6 bases at J, with 12 bases in the middle. The germline gives CDR1 SQVTM, CDR2 ANQGSEA.

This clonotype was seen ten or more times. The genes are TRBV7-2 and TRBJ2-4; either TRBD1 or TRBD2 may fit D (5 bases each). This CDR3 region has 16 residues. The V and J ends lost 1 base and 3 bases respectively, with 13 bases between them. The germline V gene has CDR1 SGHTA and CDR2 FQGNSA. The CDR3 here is CASSLGDRFDKNIQYF. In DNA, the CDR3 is TGTGCCAGCAGCTTAGGGGACCGGTTTGACAAAAACATTCAGTACTTC.

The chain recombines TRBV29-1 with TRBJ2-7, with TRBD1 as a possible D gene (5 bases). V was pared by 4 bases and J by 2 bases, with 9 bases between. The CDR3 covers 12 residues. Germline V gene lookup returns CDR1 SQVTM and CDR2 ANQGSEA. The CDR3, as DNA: TGCAGCGTTGGAGACAGCCCCTACGAGCAGTACTTC. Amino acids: CSVGDSPYEQYF.

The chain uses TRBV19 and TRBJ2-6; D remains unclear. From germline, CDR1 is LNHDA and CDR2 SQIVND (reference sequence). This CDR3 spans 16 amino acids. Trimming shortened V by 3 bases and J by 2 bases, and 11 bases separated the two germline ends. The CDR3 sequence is CASSIQWDTGANVLTF. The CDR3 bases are TGTGCCAGTAGTATCCAATGGGATACTGGGGCCAACGTCCTGACTTTC.

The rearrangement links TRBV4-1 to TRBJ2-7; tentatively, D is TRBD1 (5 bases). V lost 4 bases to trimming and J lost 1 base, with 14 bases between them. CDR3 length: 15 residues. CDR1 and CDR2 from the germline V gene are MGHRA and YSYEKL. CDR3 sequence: CASSPAGLGSYEQYF. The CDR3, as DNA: TGCGCCAGCAGCCCCGCAGGGTTAGGATCCTACGAGCAGTACTTC.

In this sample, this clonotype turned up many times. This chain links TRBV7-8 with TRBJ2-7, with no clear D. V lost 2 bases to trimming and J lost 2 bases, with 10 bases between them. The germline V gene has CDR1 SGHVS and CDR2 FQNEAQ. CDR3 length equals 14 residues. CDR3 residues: CASSLTDGTYEQYF. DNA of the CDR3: TGTGCCAGCAGCTTAACGGACGGAACCTACGAGCAGTACTTC.

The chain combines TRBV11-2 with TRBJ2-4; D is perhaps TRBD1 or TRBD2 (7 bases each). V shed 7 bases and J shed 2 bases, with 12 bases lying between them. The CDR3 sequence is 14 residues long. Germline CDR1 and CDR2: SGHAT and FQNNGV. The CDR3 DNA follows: TGTGCCAGCAAGCAGGGGGGGTCCAAAAACATTCAGTACTTC. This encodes CASKQGGSKNIQYF.

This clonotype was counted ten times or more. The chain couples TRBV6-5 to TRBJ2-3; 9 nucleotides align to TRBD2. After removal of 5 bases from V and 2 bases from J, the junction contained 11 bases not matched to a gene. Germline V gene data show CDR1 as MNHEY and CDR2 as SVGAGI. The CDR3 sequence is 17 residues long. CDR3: CASSNGLATPHTDTQYF. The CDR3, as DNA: TGTGCCAGCAGTAACGGACTAGCGACACCACACACAGATACGCAGTATTTT.